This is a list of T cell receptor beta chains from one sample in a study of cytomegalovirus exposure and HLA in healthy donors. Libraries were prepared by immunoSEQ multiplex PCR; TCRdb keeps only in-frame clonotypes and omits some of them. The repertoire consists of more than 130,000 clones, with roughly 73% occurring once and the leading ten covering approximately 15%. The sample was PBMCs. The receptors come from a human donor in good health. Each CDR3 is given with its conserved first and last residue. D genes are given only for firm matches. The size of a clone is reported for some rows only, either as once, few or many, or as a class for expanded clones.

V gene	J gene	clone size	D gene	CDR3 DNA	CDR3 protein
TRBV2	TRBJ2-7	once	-	TGTGCCAGCAGTGATCGGACAATCTACGAGCAGTACTTC	CASSDRTIYEQYF
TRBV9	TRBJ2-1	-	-	TGTGCCAGCAGCGTAGTTCCGTACAATGAGCAGTTCTTC	CASSVVPYNEQFF
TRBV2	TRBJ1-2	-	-	TGTGCCAGCAAGCGGCTAAATGGCTACACCTTC	CASKRLNGYTF
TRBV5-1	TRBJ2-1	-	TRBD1	TGCGCCAGCAGCGAGGGACAGTCATACAATGAGCAGTTCTTC	CASSEGQSYNEQFF
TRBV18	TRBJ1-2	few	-	TGTGCCAGCTCACCGGGCCCAAACTATGGCTACACCTTC	CASSPGPNYGYTF
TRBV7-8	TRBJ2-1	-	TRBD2	TGTGCCAGCAGCTTTCAGCGGGAGATCGCTGAGCAGTTCTTC	CASSFQREIAEQFF
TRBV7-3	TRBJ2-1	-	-	TGTGCCAGCGCCCGATCCCCGGGGGATGAGCAGTTCTTC	CASARSPGDEQFF
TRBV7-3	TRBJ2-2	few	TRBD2	TGTGCCAGCAGCTTAGCGGGGGGGAACACCGGGGAGCTGTTTTTT	CASSLAGGNTGELFF
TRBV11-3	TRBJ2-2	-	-	TGTGCCAGCAGCCCAGGCGGGGTAAACACCGGGGAGCTGTTTTTT	CASSPGGVNTGELFF
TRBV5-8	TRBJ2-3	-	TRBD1	TGTGCCAGCAGCAAAGATGGGACAGGCAGGGGAGATACGCAGTATTTT	CASSKDGTGRGDTQYF
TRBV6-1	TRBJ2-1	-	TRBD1	TGTGCCAGCAGTTGGACAGGGGGCGCTTACAATGAGCAGTTCTTC	CASSWTGGAYNEQFF
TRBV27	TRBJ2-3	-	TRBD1	TGTGCCAGCAGTAGGGACAGGGGCGCAGATACGCAGTATTTT	CASSRDRGADTQYF
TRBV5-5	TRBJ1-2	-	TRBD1	TGTGCCAGCTCGGGACAGGAAAACTATGGCTACACCTTC	CASSGQENYGYTF
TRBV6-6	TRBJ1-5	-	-	TGTGCCAGCAGGGTGACGGAGACGGGCAATCAGCCCCAGCATTTT	CASRVTETGNQPQHF
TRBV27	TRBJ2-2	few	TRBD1	TGTGCCAGCAGTTTACCCTCGTCCCGGGACAGGGTGGGGATCACCGGGGAGCTGTTTTTT	CASSLPSSRDRVGITGELFF
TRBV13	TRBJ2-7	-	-	TGTGCCAGCAGCTTTAGTACAGGGAACGAGCAGTACTTC	CASSFSTGNEQYF
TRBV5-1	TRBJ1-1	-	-	TGCGCCAGCAGCCCCGCCGGGGGTCTGACTGAAGCTTTCTTT	CASSPAGGLTEAFF
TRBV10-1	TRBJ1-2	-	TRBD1	TGCGCCAGCCCCCGAGTATCAGGGACAGGGGTTTTACGCTATGGCTCCACCTTC	CASPRVSGTGVLRYGSTF
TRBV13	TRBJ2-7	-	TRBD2	TGTGCCAGCAGCTTCGGGGGGGCTGGGGAGCAGTACTTC	CASSFGGAGEQYF
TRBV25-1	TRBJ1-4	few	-	TGTGCCAGCAGTGAAGCGGGCAAAGCAAATGAAAAACTGTTTTTT	CASSEAGKANEKLFF
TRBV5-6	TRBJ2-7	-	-	TGTGCCAGCAGCTTTTCCAGGGCCTCCTACGAGCAGTACTTC	CASSFSRASYEQYF
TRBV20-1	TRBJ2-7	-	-	TGCAGTGCCGGATCTAGGTACGAGCAGTACTTC	CSAGSRYEQYF
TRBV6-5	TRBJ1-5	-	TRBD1	TGTGCCGGCCCTATTCCGGGACAGAAGTATCAGCCCCAGCATTTT	CAGPIPGQKYQPQHF
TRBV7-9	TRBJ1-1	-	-	TGTGCCAGCAGCTCCGCCAGAACACGAATGAACACTGAAGCTTTCTTT	CASSSARTRMNTEAFF
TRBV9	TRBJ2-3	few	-	TGTGCCAGCAGCCCGGAGAGCACAGATACGCAGTATTTT	CASSPESTDTQYF
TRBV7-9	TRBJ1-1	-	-	TGTGCCAGCAGCTTAGTTAAGGGGATCACTGAAGCTTTCTTT	CASSLVKGITEAFF
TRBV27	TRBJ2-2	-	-	TGTGCCAGCAGTTTAGGGGCGGCCGGGGAGCTGTTTTTT	CASSLGAAGELFF
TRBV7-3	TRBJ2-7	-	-	TGTGCCAGCAGCTTAAGGGCCAGCTCCTACGAGCAGTACTTC	CASSLRASSYEQYF
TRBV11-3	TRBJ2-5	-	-	TGTGCCAGCAGCTTCTCTTTGGGGGGAAAAGAGACCCAGTACTTC	CASSFSLGGKETQYF
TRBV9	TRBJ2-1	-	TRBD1	TGTGCCAGCAGCGTAGAAGGGACAGGGGGCTTCGAGCAGTTCTTC	CASSVEGTGGFEQFF
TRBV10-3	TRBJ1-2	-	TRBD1	TGTGCCATCAATGACAGGGGGCGAGGGGCTCTCTATGGCTACACCTTC	CAINDRGRGALYGYTF
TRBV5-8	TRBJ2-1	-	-	TGTGCCAGCAGCTTGCCAGGGTTAAATAACAATGAGCAGTTCTTC	CASSLPGLNNNEQFF
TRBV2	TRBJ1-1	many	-	TGTGCCGTAACAGGAGCGGGTCAGGTGAACACTGAAGCTTTCTTT	CAVTGAGQVNTEAFF
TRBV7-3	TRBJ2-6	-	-	TGTGCCAGCAGCTTAGGAGGGGCCGGGGCCAACGTCCTGACTTTC	CASSLGGAGANVLTF
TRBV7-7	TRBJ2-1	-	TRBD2	TGTGCTAGCAGCATCCAAGCCACTAGCGGTGAGCAGTTCTTC	CASSIQATSGEQFF
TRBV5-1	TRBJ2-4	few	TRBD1	TGCGCCAGCAGCTTGGGGACAGGGGCCTTAGCCAAAAACATTCAGTACTTC	CASSLGTGALAKNIQYF
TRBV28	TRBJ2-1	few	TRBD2	TGTGCCAGCAGTGAACTAGCGGGGGGGGATGAGCAGTTCTTC	CASSELAGGDEQFF